This section outlines one TCR beta chain sequence together with its context. Its antigen is as yet unknown. The sample belongs to a study of Ad26.COV2.S vaccination and SARS-CoV-2 variants. Looking at the study overall: COV1001, an Ad26.COV2.S trial, supplied this vaccine-arm donor. Findings and limits, study-wide: There was a possibility that the TCR breadth and depth analyses underestimated total T cell responses. Vaccinees and placebo recipients showed similar non-spike TCR breadth. People who got the vaccine had more spike-specific TCR breadth than people who got placebo.

The sample's treatment: 15 to 20 received Ad26.COV2.S at low or high dose, single or two shots; about 5 received placebo; per-sample allocation not given. The samples were gathered on day 63 after the first injection of vaccine or placebo. Repertoires were generated with immunoSEQ multiplex PCR, while TCRdb's copy carries only in-frame clones and drops some. The profile covers around 400,000 clones, with over 75% appearing a single time and over 1.5% taken by the ten largest. The V gene lost 6 bases and the J gene lost 4 bases, with 18 bases spanning the gap. The CDR3 totals 15 residues. The germline gives CDR1 MDHEN, CDR2 SYDVKM.

The sample was peripheral blood, taken in a trial of Ad26.COV2.S vaccine versus placebo. The chain couples TRBV28 to TRBJ1-2; D remains ambiguous. This clonotype was sampled from a person between 18 and 59 years old who received the Ad26.COV2.S COVID-19 vaccine or a placebo. CDR3 in amino acids: CASRPPAGTFYGYTF. The CDR3 DNA reads as TGTGCCAGCAGGCCCCCGGCAGGTACCTTCTATGGCTACACCTTC.